Here is one T cell receptor beta chain with its context. What it recognizes is unknown. The record originates from a study of brain T cells in children with intractable seizures. Regarding the study as a whole: Patients' HCMV serostatus was unknown; virus specificity rests on CDR3 similarity alone. Pre-surgery blood may have been undersampled, hiding some clones.

The method was immunoSEQ multiplex PCR; TCRdb's version includes in-frame clones alone and lacks a portion of them. The repertoire holds 300,000 to 400,000 clones, with nearly 95% as singletons. Trimming pared 0 bases from V and 6 bases from J, leaving 5 bases between. Germline CDR1 MNHEY, CDR2 SVGEGT. The length of the CDR3 is 12 residues. Time point indicated: blood from clinic visit 5 months post-surgery; TSC patient then seizure free. Sequencing was limited to surgery cases with top T cell transcript signatures in brain tissue. Before surgery, patients took at least one anti-epileptic drug. The V and J genes are TRBV6-2 or TRBV6-3 and TRBJ1-1; TRBD1 might be the D (5 bases). The sequence came from a boy under two years old with tuberous sclerosis and intractable seizures. The sample was peripheral blood, taken roughly 5 months after surgery. CDR3 bases: TGTGCCAGCAGTTACTCGGGGCCTGAAGCTTTCTTT. This sequence encodes CASSYSGPEAFF.